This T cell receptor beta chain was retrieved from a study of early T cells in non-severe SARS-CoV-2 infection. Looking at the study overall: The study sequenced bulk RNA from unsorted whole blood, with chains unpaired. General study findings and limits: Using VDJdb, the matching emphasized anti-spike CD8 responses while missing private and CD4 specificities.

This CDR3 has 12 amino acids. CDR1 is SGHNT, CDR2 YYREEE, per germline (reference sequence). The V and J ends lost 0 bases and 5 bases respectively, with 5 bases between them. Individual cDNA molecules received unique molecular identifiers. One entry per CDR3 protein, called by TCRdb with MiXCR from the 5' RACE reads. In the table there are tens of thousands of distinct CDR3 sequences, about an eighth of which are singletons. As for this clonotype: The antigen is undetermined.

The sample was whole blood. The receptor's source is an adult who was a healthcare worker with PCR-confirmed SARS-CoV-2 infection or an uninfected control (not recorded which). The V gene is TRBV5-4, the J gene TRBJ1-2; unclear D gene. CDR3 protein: CASSLELYGYTF. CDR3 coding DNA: TGTGCCAGCAGCTTGGAACTTTATGGCTACACCTTC.